The 24 T cell receptor beta chains reported below all come from one sample, sequenced in a study of metastatic and nonmetastatic thyroid tumors. TCRdb redid the clone calls on the PCR reads using MiXCR. The repertoire has approximately 70,000 clones, more than 3.5% of them found once; the top ten carry more than 20%. Patients underwent thyroid surgery, and none had received any treatment before it. What was sequenced was blood. The receptors shown here come from a female donor with papillary thyroid cancer or a benign thyroid nodule (not recorded which). Some clones in this sample may be carry-over from other donors' samples.

This clone appeared a few times. The J gene is TRBJ2-1, the V gene TRBV19; 7 bases map to TRBD2. The CDR3 contains 13 residues. The V gene end was trimmed by 9 bases and the J gene end by 3 bases; junction bases not matched to a gene: 5. CDR1 LNHDA and CDR2 SQIVND come from the germline V gene (reference sequence). The CDR3 DNA is TGTGCCAGCCGGGAGGACCGCTACAATGAGCAGTTCTTC. Protein product: CASREDRYNEQFF.

This clone was observed a handful of times. A much larger clone lies one base from this, so it may be a read error. V usage is TRBV27 and J usage is TRBJ2-2; D possibly corresponds to TRBD1 (6 bases). CDR1 is MNHEY, CDR2 SMNVEV, per germline (reference sequence). The V end lost 8 bases, the J end lost 4 bases, and 17 bases lay between the germline ends. This CDR3 is built from 15 residues. The CDR3 DNA reads as TGTGCCAGCCGTATATCGGCACAGGGCACCGGGGAGCTGTTTTTT. This translates into CASRISAQGTGELFF.

This clone was picked up many times. V gene TRBV20-1 combines with J gene TRBJ1-1, with D unclear. Germline CDR1 is DFQATT and CDR2 is SNEGSKA (reference sequence). This CDR3 comprises 10 residues. The V end was cut by 7 bases, the J end by 8 bases, with 11 bases between. CDR3 loop: CSVSRREAFF. In DNA, the CDR3 is TGCAGTGTCAGTCGTAGGGAAGCTTTCTTT.

As regards this clone: At one end the junction does not follow the germline gene, possibly because of a read error. The genes are TRBV6-9 and TRBJ1-1, with a tentative D call TRBD1 (5 bases). The CDR3 has 13 amino acids. The germline CDR1 and CDR2 sequences are MNHGY and SVAAGI. The CDR3 reads CASSQTVGTEAFF. For the CDR3, the DNA is TGCGCCAGCAGCCAGACAGTAGGCACTGAAGCTTTCTTT.

In this sample, this clone turned up many times. The gene calls are TRBV9 and TRBJ1-3; 9 bases are a match to TRBD1. The CDR3 has 15 amino acids. V lost 0 bases and J lost 5; bases outside the gene matches: 3. Germline CDR1 and CDR2: SGDLS and YYNGEE. The CDR3 region is CASSVGGTGRNTIYF. The CDR3 region has the DNA TGTGCCAGCAGCGTAGGTGGGACAGGGAGAAACACCATATATTTT.

This clone has a count of ten or more. The chain combines TRBV20-1 with TRBJ2-5; D gene uncertain. The germline V gene encodes CDR1 DFQATT and CDR2 SNEGSKA (reference sequence). Trimming took off 3 bases at V and 4 bases at J, with 18 bases between the two ends. This CDR3 comprises 15 residues. The CDR3: CSASPNTGSRETQYF. The CDR3 DNA is TGCAGTGCTAGCCCTAATACTGGCTCGAGAGAGACCCAGTACTTC.

In its sample, this clone was seen many times. This chain connects TRBV4-1 to TRBJ2-1, with TRBD2 matching over 9 bases. The CDR3 sequence is 17 residues long. Germline-derived CDR1 and CDR2 are MGHRA and YSYEKL. V dropped 0 bases and J dropped 4; count of bases not matched to a gene: 7. The chain's CDR3 is CASSQDRASGEYNEQFF. CDR3 coding DNA: TGCGCCAGCAGCCAAGATAGGGCTAGCGGGGAGTACAATGAGCAGTTCTTC.

This clone was found a few times. The junction and the germline gene differ at one end; a read error may be behind it. The chain joins TRBV12-3 or TRBV12-4 to TRBJ2-2; either TRBD1 or TRBD2 may fit D (6 bases each). The length of the CDR3 is 14 residues. CDR3: CASSWGANAGELFF. The CDR3 region has the DNA TGTGCCAGCAGTTGGGGGGCGAACGCCGGGGAGCTGTTTTTT.

This clone showed up many times. This CDR3 reads CASSFMEQGIQSEQYF. The CDR3 DNA sequence: TGCGCCAGCAGCTTTATGGAACAGGGGATACAAAGCGAGCAGTACTTC. The chain links TRBV5-1 to TRBJ2-7; 7 positions match TRBD1. Germline V gene sequence: CDR1 SGHRS, CDR2 YFSETQ. CDR3 length: 16 amino acids. Losses at the gene ends were 2 bases for V and 6 bases for J; bases not matched to a gene: 14.

This clone has a handful of counts. A much larger clone differs by one base, so this may be a read error. The chain recombines TRBV6-2 or TRBV6-3 with TRBJ1-4; maybe TRBD1 (6 bases). The CDR3 is 17 residues long. Germline CDR1 and CDR2: MNHEY and SVGEGT. V was pared by 6 bases and J by 5 bases, with 22 bases between. CDR3 DNA: TGTGCCAGCAGCCTATGTTCCCTCGGACAGCGGAATGAAAAACTGTTTTTT. Protein sequence: CASSLCSLGQRNEKLFF.

This clone was counted at least ten times. V gene TRBV12-3 or TRBV12-4 combines with J gene TRBJ2-3; 12 nucleotides align to TRBD1. V lost 5 bases and J lost 4; bases outside the gene matches: 4. The CDR3 length is 15 residues. The CDR3 here is CASSAGTGGADTQYF. CDR3 in DNA: TGTGCCAGCAGTGCCGGGACAGGGGGCGCAGATACGCAGTATTTT.

This clone was picked up many times. The V and J genes are TRBV19 and TRBJ2-1; D is perhaps TRBD1 or TRBD2 (5 bases each). Trimming removed 5 bases at V and 10 bases at J, with 15 bases between. Germline CDR1 LNHDA, CDR2 SQIVND (reference sequence). The CDR3 consists of 13 residues. The CDR3: CASSESGRKEQFF. CDR3 in DNA: TGTGCCAGTAGTGAGTCGGGGCGGAAGGAGCAGTTCTTC. The entire variable domain, with the rest obtained from reference TRBV19 and TRBJ2-1, is as follows: DGGITQSPKYLFRKEGQNVTLSCEQNLNHDAMYWYRQDPGQGLRLIYYSQIVNDFQKGDIAEGYSVSREKKESFPLTVTSAQKNPTAFYLCASSESGRKEQFFGPGTRLTVL.

The rearrangement joins TRBV18 to TRBJ2-1; D ambiguous. The CDR3 sequence is 15 residues long. Trimming stripped 3 bases from V and 0 bases from J, with 9 bases between. CDR1 and CDR2 (germline): KGHSH, LQKENI. CDR3 sequence: CASSPSRSSYNEQFF. The CDR3, as DNA: TGTGCCAGCTCACCGAGTAGGAGCTCCTACAATGAGCAGTTCTTC.

As for this clone: A much bigger clone sits one base away, suggesting this may be a read error. The rearrangement joins TRBV3-1 to TRBJ2-1, with 8 nucleotides matching TRBD2. CDR1 is LGHDT, CDR2 YNNKEL, per germline (reference sequence). The CDR3 length is 11 residues. This CDR3 is CVSSQGTSCFF. The DNA for the CDR3 is TGTGTCAGCAGCCAGGGGACTAGTTGTTTCTTC.

This clone was seen only a few times. This sequence may be a read error, since a much larger clone differs from it by one base. The V and J genes are TRBV5-1 and TRBJ2-7, with unresolved D. This CDR3 is built from 11 residues. Trimming removed 5 bases from V and 5 bases from J, with 8 bases in between. The germline gives CDR1 SGHRS, CDR2 YFSETQ. This CDR3 is CASSRQNEQYF. CDR3 coding DNA: TGCGCCAGCAGTAGGCAAAACGAGCAGTACTTC. Complete variable domain (other parts from reference TRBV5-1 and TRBJ2-7): KAGVTQTPRYLIKTRGQQVTLSCSPISGHRSVSWYQQTPGQGLQFLFEYFSETQRNKGNFPGRFSGRQFSNSRSEMNVSTLELGDSALYLCASSRQNEQYFGPGTRLTVT.

Concerning this clone: It may be a read error: a sequence one base away is much more abundant. At the DNA level, this CDR3 is encoded by other sequences in the same sample as well. The rearrangement uses TRBV19 and TRBJ2-5; the D gene is possibly TRBD2 (5 bases). Germline V gene lookup returns CDR1 LNHDA and CDR2 SQIVND (reference sequence). Trimming pared 1 base from V and 4 bases from J, leaving 16 bases between. The CDR3 totals 16 residues. The CDR3 region has the DNA TGTGCCAGTAGTATAGGTTGGAGGACGGGTGGAGAGACCCAGTACTTC. This encodes CASSIGWRTGGETQYF.

The chain couples TRBV4-1 to TRBJ2-5; TRBD2 agrees at 13 bases. Trimming at V came to 4 bases and at J to 4 bases, leaving 3 bases not matched to a gene. The CDR3 consists of 15 residues. Germline V gives CDR1 MGHRA, CDR2 YSYEKL. This chain's CDR3 is CASSRTSGRVETQYF. The CDR3 DNA is TGCGCCAGCAGCCGGACTAGCGGGAGAGTAGAGACCCAGTACTTC.

This clone was seen ten or more times. V and J are TRBV5-1 and TRBJ1-1; D uncertain. Germline V gives CDR1 SGHRS, CDR2 YFSETQ. There are 14 residues in the CDR3. Trimming cost V 3 bases and J 1 base, with 10 bases left between them. CDR3 coding DNA: TGCGCCAGCAGCTCTTCAACAGAGAACACTGAAGCTTTCTTT. Encoded protein: CASSSSTENTEAFF.

The rearrangement joins TRBV27 to TRBJ1-6; D gene unclear. CDR1 is MNHEY, CDR2 SMNVEV, per germline (reference sequence). Trimming removed 6 bases at V and 10 bases at J, with 16 bases between. The length of the CDR3 is 14 residues. The CDR3 DNA follows: TGTGCCAGCAGGACCGTGATAGGGAAATCACCCCTCCACTTT. This encodes CASRTVIGKSPLHF.

This clone was counted at least ten times. The chain employs TRBV29-1 and TRBJ2-2; D is possibly TRBD2 (5 bases). This CDR3 comprises 15 residues. CDR1 is SQVTM, CDR2 ANQGSEA, per germline. V was pared by 4 bases and J by 4 bases, with 16 bases between. The CDR3 here is CSVVSGSHLTGELFF. CDR3 in DNA: TGCAGCGTTGTTTCGGGGTCGCACCTCACCGGGGAGCTGTTTTTT.

This clone appeared many times. This chain uses TRBV19 with TRBJ2-1, with 15 bases fitting TRBD2. In germline, CDR1 is LNHDA, CDR2 SQIVND (reference sequence). The CDR3 totals 20 residues. V trimming: 4 bases; J trimming: 5 bases; junction bases outside the gene matches: 15. DNA for the CDR3: TGTGCCAGTAGTAAAACAAAGGGACTAGCGGGAGGCTTGCGCCACAATGAGCAGTTCTTC. Amino acids: CASSKTKGLAGGLRHNEQFF.

With respect to this clone: A much larger clone lies a single base off, so this may be a read error. The V and J genes are TRBV9 and TRBJ2-1, with D unresolved. The CDR3 has 15 residues. The germline CDR1 and CDR2 sequences are SGDLS and YYNGEE. Trimming cost V 0 bases and J 7 bases, with 14 bases left between them. In DNA form, the CDR3 reads TGTGCCAGCAGCGTAGTGGCCTCCCCGGAAAATGAGCAGTTCTTC. Protein product: CASSVVASPENEQFF.

This clone was seen ten or more times. This chain joins TRBV6-5 and TRBJ1-1; no clear D gene. V dropped 0 bases and J dropped 6 bases, with 8 bases sitting between them. Germline V gene data show CDR1 as MNHEY and CDR2 as SVGAGI. The CDR3 sequence is 13 residues long. The CDR3 bases are TGTGCCAGCAGTTACTCCCCCTGGTCTGAAGCTTTCTTT. Protein sequence: CASSYSPWSEAFF.

This clone showed up just a few times. V is TRBV2 and J is TRBJ1-2, with TRBD1 as a possible D gene (5 bases). This CDR3 region has 14 residues. Germline V gene sequence: CDR1 SNHLY, CDR2 FYNNEI. The ends were cut back, 10 bases at V and 0 bases at J, with 15 bases in the middle. This chain's CDR3 is CAITDSGTNYGYTF. DNA of the CDR3: TGTGCCATCACTGACAGTGGCACTAACTATGGCTACACCTTC.